The 12 T cell receptor beta chains below were found in one sample sequenced in a study of post-analysis software for immune sequencing data. Notes on the study in general: In patients, TRBV5-6, TRBV5-1 and TRBV20-1 belonged to roughly 5 TRBV segments found more frequently than in controls.

Unique molecular identifiers tagged the TCR beta cDNA libraries. From the PCR reads, TCRdb called clonotypes with MiXCR, one entry per CDR3 protein. Of about 770,000 distinct CDR3 sequences in the sample, around 46% were seen once. These receptors' targets are unknown. Sample: blood. These receptors came from a girl aged 5 to 17 with multiple sclerosis.

The rearrangement joins TRBV20-1 to TRBJ2-7; tentatively, D is TRBD2 (6 bases). V was pared by 4 bases and J by 3 bases, with 10 bases between. This CDR3 has 12 amino acids. From germline, CDR1 is DFQATT and CDR2 SNEGSKA (reference sequence). As DNA, the CDR3 is TGCAGTGCTAACGGGAGAGTCTACGAGCAGTACTTC. This codes for CSANGRVYEQYF.

V is TRBV20-1 and J is TRBJ1-2; TRBD1 matches 7 bases. Unmatched junction bases numbered 8, after V lost 5 bases and J lost 8 bases. Germline-derived CDR1 and CDR2 are DFQATT and SNEGSKA (reference sequence). The CDR3 consists of 12 residues. As DNA, the CDR3 is TGCAGTGCTTACAGGGGAGGGGGCGGCTACACCTTC. The encoded protein is CSAYRGGGGYTF.

V is TRBV12-3 or TRBV12-4 and J is TRBJ2-1, with a possible D match to TRBD2 (6 bases). Deletions cut 6 bases from V and 9 bases from J, with 15 bases between. This CDR3 is 13 amino acids long. The CDR3 DNA reads as TGTGCCAGCAGCGAACGGGAGATCAGTGAGCAGTTCTTC. The encoded protein is CASSEREISEQFF.

This clonotype was picked up a small number of times. This chain joins TRBV21-1 and TRBJ2-1; whether TRBD1, the table's D call, matches the DNA was not checked. TRBV21-1 is reported as a pseudogene. The CDR3 runs to 10 residues. CDR3 nucleotides: TGTGCCACCCCCTGGTGTGAGCAGTTCTTC. Amino acids: CATPWCEQFF.

This chain connects TRBV20-1 to TRBJ2-5; the match to TRBD2 covers 7 bases. Germline V gene sequence: CDR1 DFQATT, CDR2 SNEGSKA (reference sequence). V lost 1 base and J lost 1; bases outside the gene matches: 6. The CDR3 has 15 residues. In nucleotides, the CDR3 is TGCAGTGCTAGAGGGGTTGGCGGGGGCCAAGAGACCCAGTACTTC. Protein sequence: CSARGVGGGQETQYF.

The chain employs TRBV9 and TRBJ2-1; D might be TRBD2 (6 bases). The CDR3 runs to 13 residues. V dropped 3 bases and J dropped 11 bases, with 15 bases sitting between them. CDR1 and CDR2 from the germline V gene are SGDLS and YYNGEE. The CDR3 region is CASSDPTSRKQFF. The CDR3 coding sequence is TGTGCCAGCAGCGACCCCACTAGCCGAAAGCAGTTCTTC.

V usage is TRBV14 and J usage is TRBJ2-5, with D hard to call. The germline gives CDR1 SGHDN, CDR2 FVKESK. The CDR3 loop spans 14 amino acids. V was clipped by 3 bases and J by 5 bases, with 13 bases between them. DNA for the CDR3: TGTGCCAGCAGCCAGAGTAGCTTTGGGGAGACCCAGTACTTC. Protein sequence: CASSQSSFGETQYF.

The rearrangement joins TRBV28 to TRBJ2-7; 12 bases agree with TRBD2. The J call is uncertain, as TRBJ2-5 better fits the DNA end. The germline V gene has CDR1 MDHEN and CDR2 SYDVKM. The CDR3 runs 16 residues. The CDR3: CASGWTSGTPGETQYF. CDR3 in DNA: TGTGCCAGCGGTTGGACTAGCGGGACCCCAGGGGAGACCCAGTACTTC.

The V and J genes are TRBV5-1 and TRBJ1-1; D not certain. CDR3 length: 15 residues. V lost 0 bases and J lost 2, with 11 bases in between. Germline V CDR1 and CDR2: SGHRS, YFSETQ. The CDR3 is CASSLVAGFNTEAFF. In nucleotides, the CDR3 is TGCGCCAGCAGCTTGGTTGCGGGATTCAACACTGAAGCTTTCTTT.

This rearrangement joins TRBV4-1 to TRBJ2-7; D may correspond to TRBD1 or TRBD2 (6 bases each). Trimming took off 0 bases at V and 7 bases at J, with 19 bases between the two ends. Per germline, CDR1 MGHRA and CDR2 YSYEKL. The CDR3 has 16 amino acids. The CDR3 DNA reads as TGCGCCAGCAGCCAAGATCCAACAGGGAGCGGGTCGGAGCAGTACTTC. It specifies CASSQDPTGSGSEQYF.

V usage is TRBV18 and J usage is TRBJ1-4; no clear D. Trimming stripped 3 bases from V and 7 bases from J, with 15 bases between. The CDR3 spans 15 residues. Germline V gene data show CDR1 as KGHSH and CDR2 as LQKENI. In DNA, the CDR3 is TGTGCCAGCTCACCGGACGGACGACTGGCTGAAAAACTGTTTTTT. It codes for CASSPDGRLAEKLFF.

This clonotype has at least ten counts. The V gene is TRBV20-1, the J gene TRBJ2-5; 9 positions match TRBD1. V trimming: 5 bases; J trimming: 4 bases; junction bases outside the gene matches: 14. The germline V gene has CDR1 DFQATT and CDR2 SNEGSKA (reference sequence). This CDR3 is 16 amino acids long. DNA of the CDR3: TGCAGTGCTCCGCTCTTAAACAGGGGGCGGGGAGAGACCCAGTACTTC. Its protein product is CSAPLLNRGRGETQYF.